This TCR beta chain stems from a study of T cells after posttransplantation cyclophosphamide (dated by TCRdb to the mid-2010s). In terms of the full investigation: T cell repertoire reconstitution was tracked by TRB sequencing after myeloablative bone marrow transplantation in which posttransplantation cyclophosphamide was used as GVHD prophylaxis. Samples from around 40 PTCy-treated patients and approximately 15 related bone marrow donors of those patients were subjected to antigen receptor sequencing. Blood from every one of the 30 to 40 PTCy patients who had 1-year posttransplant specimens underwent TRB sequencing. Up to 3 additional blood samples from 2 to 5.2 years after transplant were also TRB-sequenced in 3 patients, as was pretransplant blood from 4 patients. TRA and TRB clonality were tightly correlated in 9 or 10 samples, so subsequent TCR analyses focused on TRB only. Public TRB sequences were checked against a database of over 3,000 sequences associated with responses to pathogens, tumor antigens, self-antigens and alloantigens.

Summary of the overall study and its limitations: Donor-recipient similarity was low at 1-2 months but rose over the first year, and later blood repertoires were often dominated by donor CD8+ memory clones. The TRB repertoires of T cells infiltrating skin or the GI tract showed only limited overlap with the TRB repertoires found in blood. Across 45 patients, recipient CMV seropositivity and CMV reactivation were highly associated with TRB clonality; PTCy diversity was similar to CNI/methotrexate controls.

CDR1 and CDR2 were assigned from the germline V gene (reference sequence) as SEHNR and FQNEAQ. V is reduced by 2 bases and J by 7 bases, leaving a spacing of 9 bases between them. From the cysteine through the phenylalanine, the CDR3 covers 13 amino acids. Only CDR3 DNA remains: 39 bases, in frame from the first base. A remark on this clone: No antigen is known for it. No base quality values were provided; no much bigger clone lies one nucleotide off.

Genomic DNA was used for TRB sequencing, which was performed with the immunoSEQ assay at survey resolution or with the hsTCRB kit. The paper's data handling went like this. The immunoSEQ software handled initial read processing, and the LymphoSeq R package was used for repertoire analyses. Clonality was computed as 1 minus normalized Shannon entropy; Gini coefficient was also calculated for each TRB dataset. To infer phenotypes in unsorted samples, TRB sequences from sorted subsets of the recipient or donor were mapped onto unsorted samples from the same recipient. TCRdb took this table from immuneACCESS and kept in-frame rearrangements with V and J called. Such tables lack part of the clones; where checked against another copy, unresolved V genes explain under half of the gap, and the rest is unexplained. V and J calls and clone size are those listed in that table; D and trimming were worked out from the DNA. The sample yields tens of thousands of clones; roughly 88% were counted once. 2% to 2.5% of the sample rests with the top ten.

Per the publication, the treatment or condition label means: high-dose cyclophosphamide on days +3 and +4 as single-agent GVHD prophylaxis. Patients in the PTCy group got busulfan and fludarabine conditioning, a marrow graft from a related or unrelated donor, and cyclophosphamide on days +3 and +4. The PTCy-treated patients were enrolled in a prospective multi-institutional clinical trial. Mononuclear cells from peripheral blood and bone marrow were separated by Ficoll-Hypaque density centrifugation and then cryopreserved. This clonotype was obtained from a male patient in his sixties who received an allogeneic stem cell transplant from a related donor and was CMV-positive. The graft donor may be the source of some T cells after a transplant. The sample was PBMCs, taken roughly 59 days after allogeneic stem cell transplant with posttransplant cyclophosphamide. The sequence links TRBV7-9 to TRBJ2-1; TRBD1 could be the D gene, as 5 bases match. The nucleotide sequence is TGTGCCAGCAGCTTAACAGGTTATAATGAGCAGTTCTTC. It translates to CASSLTGYNEQFF.